This T cell receptor beta chain came from a study of shared clonotypes between healthy human individuals (dated by TCRdb to about 2020). For the study in its entirety: The cohort included three men and a couple of women between 18 and 49 years of age. For each donor, three plates each were used for CD4 naive and CD4 memory, two plates were used for CD8 naive, and one plate was used for CD8 memory. To estimate repertoire size and how much clonotypes are shared between individuals, the study performed deep sequencing of blood TCR repertoires from a few healthy adults. To increase sequencing depth and limit assay-specific biases, TCR repertoire library preparation and sequencing were carried out by different laboratories using diverse techniques. Per donor, leukapheresis produced somewhere between about 0.9 and 10 billion PBMCs.

At the junction V is shortened by 4 bases and J by 1 base, with 14 bases in between. In the germline V gene (reference sequence), CDR1 corresponds to SGHKS and CDR2 to YYEKEE. CDR3 length: 15 amino acids, cysteine to phenylalanine. Left in the record is the CDR3 DNA by itself, 45 bases read in frame from the first base. Overall results and qualifications from the work: Because the study included a small number of donors, the genetic and exposure-history diversity represented was limited. Pairwise subsampling led to the expectation that sequencing depth would affect the degree of clonotype sharing among donors. Sharing across a few donors was observed for about 5% of naive CD4, around 3.5% of naive CD8, about 2.3% of memory CD4, and roughly 0.43% of memory CD8 clonotypes. Sampling was restricted to blood, and TCR repertoires in tissue are likely to differ from TCR repertoires in blood. Incomplete sequencing was indicated by rarefaction of sorted-subset datasets, despite the large sequencing depth. Larger estimated clonotype richness was generally found for naive subsets than for memory subsets. Compared with non-shared clonotypes, clonotypes shared by all four sorted-subset donors had higher generation probabilities.

Note on this clone: The clone's antigen remains unknown. Nothing much larger sits one base from this clone, and base qualities are not available.

Using the deep immunoSEQ assay, multiplex PCR amplified TCR CDR3 regions from genomic DNA. Extracted genomic DNA from each cell subset was distributed evenly across all wells of several immunoSEQ 96-well plates, and each plate was treated as a replicate. For sorted subsets, roughly 200 ng of genomic DNA, equivalent to 25,000 to 35,000 T cell genomes, went into each replicate PCR. Purified libraries were measured with a Qubit 3.0 fluorometer, size-checked on a Bioanalyzer 2100, and measured again with the KAPA Library Quantification kit. A separate single-read 150-cycle Illumina NextSeq 550 flow cell was used to sequence each immunoSEQ 96-well plate. Turning to the authors' computational methods: Because the immunoSEQ output included only junctional sequences and no quality scores, the filtering could not be the same as the filtering used for full-length reads. Sequences were annotated with PyIR, a Python wrapper for IgBLAST v1.9, using IMGT germline references to assign V/J genes and CDR3. Reads were filtered out if the reads had weak V/J assignments (E-value above 1e-6), no CDR3, stop codons, out-of-frame junctions, or ambiguous translated residues. V3J clonotypes were defined as sequences sharing an identical inferred V gene, J gene, and CDR3 amino acid sequence. Percentage overlap between repertoires was calculated by dividing the number of shared unique clonotypes by the size of the smaller repertoire. RTK rarefaction, the Chao1 estimator, and Recon v2.1 estimates of unobserved clonotypes were used to assess repertoire richness. OLGA was used to compute generation probabilities for all TCRbeta clonotypes that the gDNA method yielded from a handful of donors. Entries here come from immuneACCESS through TCRdb and include only in-frame sequences with V and J called. Some clones fail to appear in such tables; in the studies checked, an unresolved V gene covers under half of the shortfall, and the cause of the remainder is unknown. That table supplies the V and J calls and clone size; D and trimming were determined from the DNA. Across this sample there are hundreds of thousands of clones, with about 96% seen only once. About 0.12% of the sample is in the top ten clones.

For the CD8 naive samples, CD45RO-negative cells were positively selected for CCR7, yielding a CD45RA+CCR7+ population from which TemRA cells were excluded. The donors were healthy, HIV-negative adults with no recently reported acute infections or vaccinations. All donors were Caucasian adults living in Nashville, Tennessee, USA. Blood was collected by leukapheresis, and PBMCs were isolated by Ficoll-Histopaque density gradient centrifugation and then cryopreserved in liquid nitrogen vapor phase. Analytical flow cytometry was used to check the purity and quantity of every magnetically sorted T cell population. Genomic DNA was isolated from every sorted fraction and measured by UV absorbance on a Nanodrop 2000c.

The chain joins TRBV5-5 to TRBJ2-5; the D gene could be either TRBD1 or TRBD2, each agreeing at 5 bases. The sequence was obtained from a woman aged 25 to 45 in good health. Sequenced material: naive CD8+ T cells sorted from blood. The cell subset or site label corresponds to: CD45RA+CCR7+. For the CDR3, the sequence is CASSDSGRSQETQYF. The nucleotide sequence reads as follows: TGTGCCAGCAGCGATTCGGGGCGGTCCCAAGAGACCCAGTACTTC.